This T cell receptor beta chain emerged from a study of identical twins. Regarding the study as a whole: Researchers reported excess low generation probability among twin-shared out-of-frame alpha sequences. Models predicted less out-of-frame TCR alpha sharing in monozygotic twins than was found. High-abundance cord blood beta clonotypes had fewer insertions; memory repertoires showed none.

At least ten counts were recorded for this clonotype. Its antigen is currently unknown. Each cDNA held unique molecular identifiers, and template switching gave it a universal primer site. TCRdb analysed the 5' RACE reads with MiXCR anew, one entry per CDR3 protein. Of hundreds of thousands of distinct CDR3 sequences listed, roughly 6.2% are singletons. The V and J ends lost 3 bases and 5 bases, in that order; junction bases with no gene match: 13. Germline lookup yields CDR1 SQVTM and CDR2 ANQGSEA. The CDR3 runs 16 residues. The chain has TRBV29-1 and TRBJ2-5; 9 bases agree with TRBD1. This TCR was sampled from a man younger than 35 in good health. The sequenced sample was naive T cells sorted from blood. CDR3 in amino acids: CSVDNLGQGDSETQYF. In DNA form, the CDR3 reads TGCAGCGTTGACAACCTGGGACAGGGTGATTCGGAGACCCAGTACTTC.